The 5 T cell receptor beta chains listed next were all sequenced from one sample in a study of T cells after yellow fever vaccination. TCRdb re-analysed the 5' RACE reads in MiXCR, keeping a single row per CDR3 protein. The table lists around 88,000 distinct CDR3 sequences, 13% of them singletons. The specimen comprised CD8+ T cells not binding an NS4B(214-222) dextramer, sorted from PBMCs, sampled around 3 weeks after the first yellow fever vaccination. Receptor source: a man aged 18 to 29 who received the YFV17D yellow fever vaccine.

This clonotype was seen a handful of times. The rearrangement links TRBV19 to TRBJ2-7; 11 nucleotides agree with TRBD1. The germline gives CDR1 LNHDA, CDR2 SQIVND (reference sequence). The CDR3 spans 14 residues. Trimming took 3 bases from V and 2 from J; bases not matched to a gene: 0. CDR3 in DNA: TGTGCCAGTAGTATGGGACAGGGGGCCTACGAGCAGTACTTC. This translates into CASSMGQGAYEQYF.

This clonotype was picked up a small number of times. The chain joins TRBV7-3 to TRBJ2-3; a weak D match, TRBD1 (5 bases). The germline gives CDR1 SGHTA, CDR2 FQGTGA. The CDR3 has 13 amino acids. V was shortened by 4 bases and J by 5 bases, with 10 bases between the two germline ends. Written as DNA, the CDR3 is TGTGCCAGCAGCTATGAAGGGGAAGATACGCAGTATTTT. It is translated as CASSYEGEDTQYF.

This clonotype was counted between two and nine times. The rearrangement links TRBV4-3 to TRBJ2-3; the D gene is possibly TRBD1 (5 bases). Trimming removed 6 bases at V and 3 bases at J, with 16 bases between. CDR1 and CDR2 from the germline V gene are LGHNA and YSLEER. The CDR3 contains 15 residues. The CDR3 sequence is CASRKEQGYTDTQYF. CDR3 nucleotide sequence: TGCGCCAGCAGGAAAGAGCAGGGTTATACAGATACGCAGTATTTT.

This clonotype showed up just a few times. The rearrangement joins TRBV4-3 to TRBJ2-1; D is uncertain. Germline V lookup: CDR1 LGHNA, CDR2 YSLEER. This CDR3 is 15 amino acids long. V lost 1 base and J lost 3, with 10 bases in between. The DNA of the CDR3 is TGCGCCAGCAGCCAAGGTTACAGCATCTACAATGAGCAGTTCTTC. Amino acids: CASSQGYSIYNEQFF.

This clonotype was detected only a few times. This sequence joins TRBV12-3 or TRBV12-4 and TRBJ1-1; D is undetermined. V was clipped by 6 bases and J by 1 base, with 12 bases between them. The CDR3 runs to 14 residues. The CDR3 region is CASSPGPKNTEAFF. CDR3 bases: TGTGCCAGCAGCCCCGGGCCAAAGAACACTGAAGCTTTCTTT.